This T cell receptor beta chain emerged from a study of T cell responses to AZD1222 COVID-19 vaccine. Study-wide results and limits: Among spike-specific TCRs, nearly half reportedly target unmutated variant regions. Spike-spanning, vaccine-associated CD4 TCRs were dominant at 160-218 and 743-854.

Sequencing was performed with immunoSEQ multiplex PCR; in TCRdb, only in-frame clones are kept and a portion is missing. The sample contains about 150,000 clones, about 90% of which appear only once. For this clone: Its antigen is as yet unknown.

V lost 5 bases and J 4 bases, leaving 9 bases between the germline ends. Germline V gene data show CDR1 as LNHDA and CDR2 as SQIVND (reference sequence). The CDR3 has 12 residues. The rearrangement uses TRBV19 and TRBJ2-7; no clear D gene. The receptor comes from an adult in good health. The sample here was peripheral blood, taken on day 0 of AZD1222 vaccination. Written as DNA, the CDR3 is TGTGCCAGTAGTCGCCCGAATTACGAGCAGTACTTC. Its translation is CASSRPNYEQYF.